The 14 T cell receptor beta chains below were found in one sample sequenced in a study of Ad26.COV2.S vaccination and SARS-CoV-2 variants. Assay: immunoSEQ multiplex PCR; the TCRdb copy retains only in-frame clones and omits some. Found here are fewer than 800,000 clones, roughly 90% of them singletons; the top ten hold 1.5%. Treatment noted: 19 received Ad26.COV2.S at low or high dose, single or two shots; about 5 received placebo; per-sample allocation not given. Each sample was drawn 63 days after the first injection (of vaccine or placebo). This specimen was peripheral blood, taken in a trial of Ad26.COV2.S vaccine versus placebo. The receptors stem from a person aged 18-60 years who received the Ad26.COV2.S COVID-19 vaccine or a placebo.

The chain combines TRBV3-1 (or the pseudogene TRBV3-2) with TRBJ2-7; 8 bases align to TRBD1. The CDR3 has 17 amino acids. Trimming cost V 0 bases and J 2 bases; bases outside gene matches: 9. Germline V gene lookup returns CDR1 LGHDT and CDR2 YNNKEL (reference sequence). This CDR3 reads CASSQDVQGASPYEQYF. CDR3 DNA: TGTGCCAGCAGCCAAGATGTTCAGGGGGCGAGCCCCTACGAGCAGTACTTC.

The V and J genes are TRBV12-3 or TRBV12-4 and TRBJ1-2, with D hard to call. V was clipped by 6 bases and J by 8 bases, with 16 bases between them. The CDR3 contains 13 residues. The CDR3 nucleotides read TGTGCCAGCAGCGCGGGGTTAAGGAGCGGCTACACCTTC. It is translated as CASSAGLRSGYTF.

CDR3 protein: CASSALRSLAGDTQYF. CDR3 in DNA: TGTGCCAGCAGTGCCCTCCGTTCCCTAGCGGGAGATACGCAGTATTTT. The chain carries TRBV2 and TRBJ2-3; 8 nucleotides align to TRBD2. The CDR3 extends over 16 amino acids. V shed 4 bases, J shed 5 bases, and the junction held 11 bases outside the gene matches. The germline gives CDR1 SNHLY, CDR2 FYNNEI.

Written as DNA, the CDR3 is TGCGCCAGCAGCCTCCGTCTGACGATCCGGGGAAATGGCTACACCTTC. Its protein product is CASSLRLTIRGNGYTF. The rearrangement uses TRBV5-1 and TRBJ1-2; unclear D gene. CDR3 length equals 16 residues. The germline V gene encodes CDR1 SGHRS and CDR2 YFSETQ. V was cut by 4 bases and J by 6 bases, with 22 bases left in between.

The genes are TRBV24-1 and TRBJ1-1; 10 bases line up with TRBD1. Germline-derived CDR1 and CDR2 are KGHDR and SFDVKD. There are 12 residues in the CDR3. The J segment lost 11 bases and the V segment lost 4 bases, leaving 3 bases of the junction unmatched. The CDR3 DNA reads as TGTGCCACCAGTGACGGGACAGGGGATGCTTTCTTT. It specifies CATSDGTGDAFF.

A few counts support this clone. The chain combines TRBV5-4 with TRBJ1-4; D might be TRBD1 (6 bases). There are 15 residues in the CDR3. Trimming took 0 bases from V and 8 from J, leaving 14 bases between them. Germline CDR1 SGHNT, CDR2 YYREEE (reference sequence). CDR3 sequence: CASSLAPGEREKLFF. The CDR3 DNA follows: TGTGCCAGCAGCTTGGCGCCAGGGGAAAGGGAAAAACTGTTTTTT.

The V call is TRBV4-2, the J call TRBJ1-2; D is unresolved. CDR1 is LGHNA, CDR2 YNFKEQ, per germline. This CDR3 region has 11 residues. V lost 0 bases, J lost 8 bases, and 4 bases lay in between. The CDR3 protein is CASSQESGYTF. DNA for the CDR3: TGTGCCAGCAGCCAAGAGTCAGGCTACACCTTC.

This chain uses TRBV3-1 (or the pseudogene TRBV3-2) with TRBJ2-7; possible D gene TRBD1, 6 bases. Trimming removed 1 base at V and 2 bases at J, with 18 bases between. Germline assignment: CDR1 LGHDT and CDR2 YNNKEL (reference sequence). The CDR3 consists of 17 residues. The CDR3, as DNA: TGTGCCAGCAGCCAAGGGTCCTCGGGGACAATAACCTACGAGCAGTACTTC. This sequence encodes CASSQGSSGTITYEQYF.

J is TRBJ2-2 and V is TRBV5-1; 9 bases agree with TRBD2. V was pared by 0 bases and J by 1 base, with 1 base of the junction left unmatched. The germline gives CDR1 SGHRS, CDR2 YFSETQ. This CDR3 has 16 residues. CDR3 nucleotides: TGCGCCAGCAGCTTGGGGACTAGCGTGAACACCGGGGAGCTGTTTTTT. Translation: CASSLGTSVNTGELFF.

The chain is built from TRBV5-4 and TRBJ1-6; 10 positions agree with TRBD1. J gave up 9 bases and V 4 bases, and 7 bases lay outside the gene matches. The CDR3 contains 15 residues. Germline CDR1 and CDR2: SGHNT and YYREEE (reference sequence). The CDR3 DNA reads as TGTGCCAGCAGCCCGGGACAGGGGTTAAGTTCACCCCTCCACTTT. Its protein product is CASSPGQGLSSPLHF.

The rearrangement links TRBV5-4 to TRBJ2-3, with D perhaps matching TRBD1 (6 bases). Germline assignment: CDR1 SGHNT and CDR2 YYREEE (reference sequence). The CDR3 spans 13 residues. V was shortened by 3 bases and J by 5 bases, with 10 bases between the two germline ends. This CDR3 is CASSSQGRDTQYF. For the CDR3, the DNA is TGTGCCAGCAGCTCCCAGGGGAGAGATACGCAGTATTTT.

To note about this clone: The same CDR3 arises from other DNA sequences in this sample as well. This chain joins TRBV5-1 and TRBJ2-6; D not certain. This CDR3 spans 15 amino acids. The V and J ends lost 1 base and 1 base respectively, with 6 bases between them. Germline assignment: CDR1 SGHRS and CDR2 YFSETQ. CDR3 bases: TGCGCCAGCAGCTTGTTAGGTTCTGGGGCCAACGTCCTGACTTTC. Its translation is CASSLLGSGANVLTF.

The chain recombines TRBV3-1 (or the pseudogene TRBV3-2) with TRBJ1-4; 8 bases are shared with TRBD1. In germline, CDR1 is LGHDT, CDR2 YNNKEL (reference sequence). J was trimmed by 7 bases and V by 3 bases; bases with no gene match: 10. There are 16 residues in the CDR3. The CDR3 region has the DNA TGTGCCAGCAGCCACCAGGACAGGGTCGGGGTTGAAAAACTGTTTTTT. Translated: CASSHQDRVGVEKLFF.

The chain recombines TRBV2 with TRBJ1-4; maybe TRBD1 (5 bases). The length of the CDR3 is 14 residues. The germline gives CDR1 SNHLY, CDR2 FYNNEI. With 6 bases removed from V and 0 bases from J, the gap between germline ends came to 8 bases. The CDR3 protein is CASRAGTTNEKLFF. The CDR3 nucleotides are TGTGCCAGCAGAGCAGGGACAACTAATGAAAAACTGTTTTTT. The whole variable domain, remainder taken from reference TRBV2 and TRBJ1-4, is EPEVTQTPSHQVTQMGQEVILRCVPISNHLYFYWYRQILGQKVEFLVSFYNNEISEKSEIFDDQFSVERPDGSNFTLKIRSTKLEDSAMYFCASRAGTTNEKLFFGSGTQLSVL.